The clone carrying this T cell receptor beta chain was seen only a few times. Antigen unknown. The data stem from a study of T cells after yellow fever vaccination. The study's findings and limits: Booster samples showed a return of most primary-vaccination clones (around 96% CD4, over 70% CD8). Compared with primary, the secondary response was weaker and peaked at day 5, not 15.

MiXCR, run by TCRdb on the 5' RACE reads, gives a single entry per CDR3 protein. In the table there are 250,000 to 400,000 distinct CDR3 sequences, approximately 4.3% of which are singletons. V dropped 5 bases and J dropped 5 bases, with 11 bases sitting between them. The germline CDR1 and CDR2 sequences are SEHNR and FQNEAQ (reference sequence). CDR3 length: 13 amino acids. The chain links TRBV7-9 to TRBJ2-3; D is undetermined. Sequencing was performed on PBMCs, taken 15 days after the yellow fever booster vaccination. The clonotype comes from a man between 18 and 35 years old who received the YFV17D yellow fever vaccine. The CDR3 DNA reads TGTGCCAGCAGCCTGTCTGGAAGAGATACGCAGTATTTT. Its translation is CASSLSGRDTQYF.